Below are 8 T cell receptor beta chains sequenced from a single sample in a study of breast tumors, draining lymph nodes, adjacent tissues. TCRdb called the multiplex PCR reads again in MiXCR, with one record for every CDR3 protein. Of approximately 230,000 distinct CDR3 sequences listed, less than 40% are singletons. Axillary draining lymph nodes of breast cancer patients supplied the node samples. Sequencing was carried out using axillary lymph node tissue. The source of these receptors is a female donor with breast cancer. Some clones in this sample may be carry-over from other donors' samples.

This clonotype showed up just a few times. V gene TRBV6-5 combines with J gene TRBJ2-1; 8 bases fit TRBD1. CDR3 length equals 13 residues. Per the germline V gene, CDR1 is MNHEY and CDR2 is SVGAGI. Trimming took 5 bases from V and 7 from J; bases not matched to a gene: 4. The CDR3: CASSHGQGNEQFF. The CDR3 DNA is TGTGCCAGCAGTCACGGACAGGGAAATGAGCAGTTCTTC.

This clonotype was seen many times. The chain employs TRBV19 and TRBJ2-5; no clear D. This CDR3 region has 15 residues. Germline V gives CDR1 LNHDA, CDR2 SQIVND (reference sequence). V gave up 7 bases and J gave up 6 bases, with 21 bases separating them. The DNA of the CDR3 is TGTGCCAGTACCCCCCTGGTATATAAGCAGAAGACCCAGTACTTC. Its protein is CASTPLVYKQKTQYF.

This clonotype was observed many times. This chain links TRBV18 with TRBJ1-6, with 8 nucleotides matching TRBD1. The CDR3 runs 14 residues. Germline CDR1 and CDR2: KGHSH and LQKENI. V lost 8 bases to trimming and J lost 6 bases; unmatched junction nucleotides: 6. Here the CDR3 DNA reads TGTGCCAGCCGACGGACAGGGATTAATTCACCCCTCCACTTT. It codes for CASRRTGINSPLHF.

V gene TRBV6-6 combines with J gene TRBJ2-1; 12 bases are a match to TRBD2. Looked up from germline, CDR1 is MNHNY and CDR2 is SVGAGI (reference sequence). With V trimmed by 5 bases and J by 4 bases, 9 bases remained unmatched. The CDR3 is 17 amino acids. The CDR3 bases are TGTGCCAGCAGTCCCCGGACTAGCGGGACAGGGTACAATGAGCAGTTCTTC. It encodes CASSPRTSGTGYNEQFF.

Concerning this clonotype: No conserved phenylalanine or tryptophan is present at the end of the CDR3, so a read error is the likely explanation. This chain connects TRBV5-6 to TRBJ2-6; 8 bases match TRBD1. V dropped 3 bases and J dropped 3; count of bases not matched to a gene: 5. This CDR3 has 16 amino acids. The germline V gene has CDR1 SGHDT and CDR2 YYEEEE. The DNA of the CDR3 is TGTGCCAGCAGCTCAAGGACAGGGTTTGGGGCCAACGTCCTGACTTAC. Its protein is CASSSRTGFGANVLTY.

Worth noting for this clonotype: A much larger clone lies a single base off, so this may be a read error. The chain combines TRBV5-1 with TRBJ2-3; weak D call: TRBD2 (6 bases). Germline V gene data show CDR1 as SGHRS and CDR2 as YFSETQ. The CDR3 contains 17 residues. The V and J ends lost 4 bases and 0 bases respectively, with 18 bases between them. As DNA, the CDR3 is TGCGCCAGCAGCCGGACCACCGCCGGGGGTAGCACAGATACGCAGTATTTT. Protein sequence: CASSRTTAGGSTDTQYF.

As for this clonotype: This may come from a read error, since a much larger clone is one base off. The conserved closing phenylalanine or tryptophan is absent in this CDR3, likely reflecting a read error. V is TRBV7-3 and J is TRBJ1-2; TRBD1 aligns across 9 bases. The CDR3 sequence is 14 residues long. Germline V gene data show CDR1 as SGHTA and CDR2 as FQGTGA. V lost 5 bases to trimming and J lost 6 bases; unmatched junction nucleotides: 7. The CDR3 DNA reads as TGTGCCAGCAGCCCTGTGGGACAGGGCGATGGCTACACCCTC. It yields the protein CASSPVGQGDGYTL.

This clonotype was detected many times. The J gene is TRBJ2-1, the V gene TRBV2; 9 nucleotides align to TRBD2. With V trimmed by 4 bases and J by 6 bases, 10 bases remained unmatched. Germline loops: CDR1 SNHLY, CDR2 FYNNEI. CDR3 size: 16 residues. CDR3 protein: CASSGSGGRAGNEQFF. Written as DNA, the CDR3 is TGTGCCAGCAGTGGTAGCGGCGGGAGGGCCGGCAATGAGCAGTTCTTC.